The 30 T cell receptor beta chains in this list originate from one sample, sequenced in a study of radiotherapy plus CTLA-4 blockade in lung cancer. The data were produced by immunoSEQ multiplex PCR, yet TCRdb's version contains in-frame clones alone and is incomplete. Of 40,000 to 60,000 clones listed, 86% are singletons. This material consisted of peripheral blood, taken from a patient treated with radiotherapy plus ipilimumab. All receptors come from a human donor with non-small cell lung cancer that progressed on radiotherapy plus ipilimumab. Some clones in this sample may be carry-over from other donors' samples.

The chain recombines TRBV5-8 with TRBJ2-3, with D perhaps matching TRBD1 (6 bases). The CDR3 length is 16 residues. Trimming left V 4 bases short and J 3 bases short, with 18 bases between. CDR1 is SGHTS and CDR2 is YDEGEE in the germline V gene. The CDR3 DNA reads TGTGCCAGCAGCGCGGGCCAGGGGTTGAGGACAGATACGCAGTATTTT. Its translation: CASSAGQGLRTDTQYF.

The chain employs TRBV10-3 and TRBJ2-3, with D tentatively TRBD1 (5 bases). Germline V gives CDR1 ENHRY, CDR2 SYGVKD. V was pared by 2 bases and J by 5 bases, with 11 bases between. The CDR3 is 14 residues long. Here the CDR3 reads CAISEPRQLDTQYF. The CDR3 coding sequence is TGTGCCATCAGTGAGCCTAGACAGTTAGATACGCAGTATTTT.

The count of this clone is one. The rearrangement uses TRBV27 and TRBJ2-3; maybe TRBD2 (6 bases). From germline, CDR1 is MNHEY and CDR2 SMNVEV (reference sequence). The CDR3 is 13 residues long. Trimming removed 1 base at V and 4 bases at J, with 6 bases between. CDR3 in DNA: TGTGCCAGCAGTTTATGGGGGGCAGATACGCAGTATTTT. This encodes CASSLWGADTQYF.

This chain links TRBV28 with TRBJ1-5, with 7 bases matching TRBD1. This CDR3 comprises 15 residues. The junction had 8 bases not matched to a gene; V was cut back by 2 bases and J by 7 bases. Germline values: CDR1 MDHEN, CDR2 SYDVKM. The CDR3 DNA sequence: TGTGCCAGCAGTTTACGAGAGACAGGGAGGCAGCCCCAGCATTTT. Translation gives CASSLRETGRQPQHF.

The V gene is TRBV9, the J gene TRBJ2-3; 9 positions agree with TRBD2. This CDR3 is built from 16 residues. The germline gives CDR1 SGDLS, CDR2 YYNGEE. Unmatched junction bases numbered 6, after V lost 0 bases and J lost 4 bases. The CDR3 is CASSVGGGGGADTQYF. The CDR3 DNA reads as TGTGCCAGCAGCGTAGGTGGCGGGGGGGGTGCAGATACGCAGTATTTT.

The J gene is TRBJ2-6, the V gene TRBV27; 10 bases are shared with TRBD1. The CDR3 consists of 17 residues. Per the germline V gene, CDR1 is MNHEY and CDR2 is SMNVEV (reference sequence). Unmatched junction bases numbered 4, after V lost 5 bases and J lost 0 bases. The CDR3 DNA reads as TGTGCCAGCAGTCCGGGACAGGGGAGCTCTGGGGCCAACGTCCTGACTTTC. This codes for CASSPGQGSSGANVLTF.

CDR3 in DNA: TGTGCCAGCAGTGAGGGGGCGGTGCACACCGGGGAGCTGTTTTTT. Protein sequence: CASSEGAVHTGELFF. This sequence joins TRBV2 and TRBJ2-2, with D perhaps TRBD1 (6 bases). The V end was cut by 3 bases, the J end by 3 bases, with 11 bases between. The germline V gene has CDR1 SNHLY and CDR2 FYNNEI. This CDR3 comprises 15 residues.

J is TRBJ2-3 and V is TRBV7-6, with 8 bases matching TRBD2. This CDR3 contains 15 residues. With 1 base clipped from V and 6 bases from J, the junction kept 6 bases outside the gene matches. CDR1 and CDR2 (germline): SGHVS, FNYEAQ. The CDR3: CASSLVGGARDTQYF. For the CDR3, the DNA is TGTGCCAGCAGCTTAGTCGGGGGGGCGCGGGATACGCAGTATTTT.

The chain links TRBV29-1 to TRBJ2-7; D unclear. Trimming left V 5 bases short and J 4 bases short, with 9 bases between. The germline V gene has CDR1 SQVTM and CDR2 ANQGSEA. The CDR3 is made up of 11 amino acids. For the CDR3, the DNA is TGCAGCGTTCCAGGCCTATACGAGCAGTACTTC. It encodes CSVPGLYEQYF.

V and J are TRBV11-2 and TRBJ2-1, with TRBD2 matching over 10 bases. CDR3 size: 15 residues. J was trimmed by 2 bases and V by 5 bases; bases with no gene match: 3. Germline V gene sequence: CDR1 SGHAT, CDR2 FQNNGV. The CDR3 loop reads CASSKTSGPYNEQFF. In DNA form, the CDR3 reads TGTGCCAGCAGCAAGACTAGCGGGCCCTACAATGAGCAGTTCTTC.

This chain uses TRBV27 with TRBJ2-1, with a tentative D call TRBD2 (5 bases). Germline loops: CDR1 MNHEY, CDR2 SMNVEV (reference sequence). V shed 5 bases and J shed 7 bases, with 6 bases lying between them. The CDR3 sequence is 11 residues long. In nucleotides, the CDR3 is TGTGCCAGCAGTCGGGGTAATGAGCAGTTCTTC. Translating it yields CASSRGNEQFF.

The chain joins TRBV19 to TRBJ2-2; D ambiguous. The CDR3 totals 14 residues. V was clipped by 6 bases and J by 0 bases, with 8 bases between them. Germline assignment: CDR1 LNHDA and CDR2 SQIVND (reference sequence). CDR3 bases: TGTGCCAGTAGGTACTACCCGAACACCGGGGAGCTGTTTTTT. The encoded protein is CASRYYPNTGELFF.

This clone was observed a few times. In DNA, the CDR3 is TGTGCCAGCAGCTTAGTCGAGCGGAGCTCCTACGAGCAGTACTTC. It translates to CASSLVERSSYEQYF. The chain has TRBV7-8 and TRBJ2-7; perhaps TRBD2 as D (5 bases). Germline CDR1 is SGHVS and CDR2 is FQNEAQ. Trimming took off 1 base at V and 0 bases at J, with 10 bases between the two ends. The CDR3 covers 15 residues. Complete variable domain (other parts from reference TRBV7-8 and TRBJ2-7): GAGVSQSPRYKVAKRGQDVALRCDPISGHVSLFWYQQALGQGPEFLTYFQNEAQLDKSGLPSDRFFAERPEGSVSTLKIQRTQQEDSAVYLCASSLVERSSYEQYFGPGTRLTVT.

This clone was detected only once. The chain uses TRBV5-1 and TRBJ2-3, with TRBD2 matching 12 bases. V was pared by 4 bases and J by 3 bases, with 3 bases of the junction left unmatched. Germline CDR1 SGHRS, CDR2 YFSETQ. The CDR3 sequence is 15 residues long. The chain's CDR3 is CASSPSGRVTDTQYF. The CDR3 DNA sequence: TGCGCCAGCAGCCCTAGCGGGAGGGTAACAGATACGCAGTATTTT.

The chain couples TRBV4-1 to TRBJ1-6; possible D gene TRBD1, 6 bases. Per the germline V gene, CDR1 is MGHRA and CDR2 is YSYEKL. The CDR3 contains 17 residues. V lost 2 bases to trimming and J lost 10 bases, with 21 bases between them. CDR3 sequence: CASSQFHMVQGISPLHF. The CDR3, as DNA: TGCGCCAGCAGCCAATTTCACATGGTCCAGGGGATATCACCCCTCCACTTT.

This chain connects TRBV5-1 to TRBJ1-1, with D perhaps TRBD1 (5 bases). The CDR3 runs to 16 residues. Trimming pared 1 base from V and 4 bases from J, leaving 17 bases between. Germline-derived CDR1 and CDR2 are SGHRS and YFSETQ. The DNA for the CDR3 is TGCGCCAGCAGCTTGCTGAGGCCTGACAGTGTCACTGAAGCTTTCTTT. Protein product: CASSLLRPDSVTEAFF.

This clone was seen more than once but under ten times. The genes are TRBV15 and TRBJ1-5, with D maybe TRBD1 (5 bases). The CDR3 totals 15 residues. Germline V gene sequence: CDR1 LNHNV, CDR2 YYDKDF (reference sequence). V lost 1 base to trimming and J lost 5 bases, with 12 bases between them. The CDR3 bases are TGTGCCACCAGCAGAGGCAGGGTAGGCGATCAGCCCCAGCATTTT. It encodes CATSRGRVGDQPQHF.

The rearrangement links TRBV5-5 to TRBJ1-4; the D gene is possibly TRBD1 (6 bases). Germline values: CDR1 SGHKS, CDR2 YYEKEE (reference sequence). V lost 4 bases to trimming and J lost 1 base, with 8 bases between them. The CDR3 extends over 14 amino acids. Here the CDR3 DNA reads TGTGCCAGCAGCCAAGGGGGAACTAATGAAAAACTGTTTTTT. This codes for CASSQGGTNEKLFF.

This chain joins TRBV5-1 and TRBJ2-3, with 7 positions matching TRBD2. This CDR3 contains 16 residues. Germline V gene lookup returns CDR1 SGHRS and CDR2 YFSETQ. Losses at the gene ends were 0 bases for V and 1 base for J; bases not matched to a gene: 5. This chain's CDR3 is CASSLDYAGGTDTQYF. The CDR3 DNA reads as TGCGCCAGCAGCTTGGATTACGCGGGGGGCACAGATACGCAGTATTTT.

The CDR3 sequence is CASGLVLGYRADYGYTF. CDR3 bases: TGTGCTAGTGGTTTGGTCTTAGGATACAGGGCGGACTATGGCTACACCTTC. J is TRBJ1-2 and V is TRBV12-5, with D possibly matching TRBD1 (6 bases). The V end lost 0 bases, the J end lost 3 bases, and 17 bases lay between the germline ends. CDR1 and CDR2 from the germline V gene are LGHNT and FRNRAP. This CDR3 has 17 amino acids.

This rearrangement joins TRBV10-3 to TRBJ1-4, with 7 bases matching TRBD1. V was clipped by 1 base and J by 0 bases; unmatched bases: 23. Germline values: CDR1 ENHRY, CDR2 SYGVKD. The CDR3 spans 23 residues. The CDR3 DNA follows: TGTGCCATCAGTGAGTACCGGGACAGCTCCGATCGTTCCGATCATGCAACTAATGAAAAACTGTTTTTT. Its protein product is CAISEYRDSSDRSDHATNEKLFF.

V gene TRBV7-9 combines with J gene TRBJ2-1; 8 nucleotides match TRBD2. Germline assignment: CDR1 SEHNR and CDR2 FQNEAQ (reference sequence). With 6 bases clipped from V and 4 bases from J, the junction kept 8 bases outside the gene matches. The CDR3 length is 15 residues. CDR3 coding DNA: TGTGCCAGCAGGTTATGGACTAGCCCATACAATGAGCAGTTCTTC. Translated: CASRLWTSPYNEQFF.

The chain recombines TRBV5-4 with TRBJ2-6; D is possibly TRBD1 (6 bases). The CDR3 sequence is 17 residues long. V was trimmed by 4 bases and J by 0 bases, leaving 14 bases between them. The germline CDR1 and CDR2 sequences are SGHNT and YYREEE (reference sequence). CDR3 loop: CASSTGQQASGANVLTF. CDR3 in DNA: TGTGCCAGCAGCACCGGACAGCAGGCCTCTGGGGCCAACGTCCTGACTTTC.

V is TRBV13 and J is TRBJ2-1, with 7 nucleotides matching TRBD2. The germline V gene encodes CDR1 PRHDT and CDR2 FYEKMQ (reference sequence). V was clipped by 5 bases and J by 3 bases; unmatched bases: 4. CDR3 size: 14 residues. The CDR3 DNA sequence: TGTGCCAGCAGCCCCAGCGGGAACTACAATGAGCAGTTCTTC. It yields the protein CASSPSGNYNEQFF.

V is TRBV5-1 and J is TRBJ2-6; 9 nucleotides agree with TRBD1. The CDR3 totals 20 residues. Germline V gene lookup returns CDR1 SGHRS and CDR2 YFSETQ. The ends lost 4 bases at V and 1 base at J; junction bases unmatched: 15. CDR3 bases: TGCGCCAGCAGCCTATACCCGCCGGGACAGGGAAGGTCTGGGGCCAACGTCCTGACTTTC. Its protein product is CASSLYPPGQGRSGANVLTF. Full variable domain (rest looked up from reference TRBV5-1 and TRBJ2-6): KAGVTQTPRYLIKTRGQQVTLSCSPISGHRSVSWYQQTPGQGLQFLFEYFSETQRNKGNFPGRFSGRQFSNSRSEMNVSTLELGDSALYLCASSLYPPGQGRSGANVLTFGAGSRLTVL.

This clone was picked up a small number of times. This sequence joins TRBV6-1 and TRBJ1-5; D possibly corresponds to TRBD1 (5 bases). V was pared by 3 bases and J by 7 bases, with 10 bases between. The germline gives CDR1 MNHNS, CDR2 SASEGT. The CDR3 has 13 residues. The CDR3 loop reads CASSDGGFQPQHF. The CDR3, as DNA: TGTGCCAGCAGTGATGGGGGGTTCCAGCCCCAGCATTTT.

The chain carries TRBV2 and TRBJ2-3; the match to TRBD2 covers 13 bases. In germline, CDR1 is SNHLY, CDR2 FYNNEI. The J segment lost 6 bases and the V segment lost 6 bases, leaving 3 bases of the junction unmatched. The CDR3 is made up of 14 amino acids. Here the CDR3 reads CASRLAGGRDTQYF. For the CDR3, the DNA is TGTGCCAGCAGACTAGCGGGGGGGCGTGATACGCAGTATTTT. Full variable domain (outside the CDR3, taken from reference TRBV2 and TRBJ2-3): EPEVTQTPSHQVTQMGQEVILRCVPISNHLYFYWYRQILGQKVEFLVSFYNNEISEKSEIFDDQFSVERPDGSNFTLKIRSTKLEDSAMYFCASRLAGGRDTQYFGPGTRLTVL.

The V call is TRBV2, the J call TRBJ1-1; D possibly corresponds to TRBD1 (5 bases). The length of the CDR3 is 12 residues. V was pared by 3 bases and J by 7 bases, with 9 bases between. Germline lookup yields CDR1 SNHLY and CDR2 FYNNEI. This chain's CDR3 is CASSDRVNEAFF. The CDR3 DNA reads TGTGCCAGCAGTGACAGGGTAAATGAAGCTTTCTTT. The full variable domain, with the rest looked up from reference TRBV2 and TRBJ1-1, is EPEVTQTPSHQVTQMGQEVILRCVPISNHLYFYWYRQILGQKVEFLVSFYNNEISEKSEIFDDQFSVERPDGSNFTLKIRSTKLEDSAMYFCASSDRVNEAFFGQGTRLTVV.

The CDR3 bases are TGTGCCAGCAGCTCGTCCGGGCCCCCAGGCGGGGGCTACACCTTC. Its translation: CASSSSGPPGGGYTF. The rearrangement uses TRBV7-9 and TRBJ1-2; no clear D gene. Deletions cut 4 bases from V and 8 bases from J, with 20 bases between. Germline V CDR1 and CDR2: SEHNR, FQNEAQ (reference sequence). This CDR3 is built from 15 residues.

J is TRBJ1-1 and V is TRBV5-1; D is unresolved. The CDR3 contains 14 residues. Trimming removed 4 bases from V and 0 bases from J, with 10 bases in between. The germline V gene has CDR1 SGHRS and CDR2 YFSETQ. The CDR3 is CASSALSMNTEAFF. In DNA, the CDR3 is TGCGCCAGCAGCGCCCTATCCATGAACACTGAAGCTTTCTTT.